The 10 T cell receptor beta chains below were found in one sample sequenced in a study of blood T cell repertoires in COVID-19. Sequencing used immunoSEQ multiplex PCR; TCRdb keeps in-frame clones, though not all of them. In the table there are a few hundred thousand clones, around 82% of which are singletons. Sequencing was performed on peripheral blood. The receptors come from a human donor in a cohort sampled during active COVID-19.

This clone has only a few counts. The chain couples TRBV27 to TRBJ1-1; TRBD1 aligns across 7 bases. Looked up from germline, CDR1 is MNHEY and CDR2 is SMNVEV (reference sequence). CDR3 length: 13 residues. J gave up 7 bases and V 6 bases, and 8 bases lay outside the gene matches. The CDR3 protein is CASRTSGGSEAFF. CDR3 nucleotides: TGTGCCAGCAGGACGTCAGGGGGAAGTGAAGCTTTCTTT.

The table lists this clone with a count of one. The chain carries TRBV6-6 and TRBJ2-1, with TRBD1 matching 8 bases. V shed 5 bases and J 7 bases; nucleotides not matched to a gene: 16. The CDR3 loop spans 17 amino acids. Germline-derived CDR1 and CDR2 are MNHNY and SVGAGI (reference sequence). CDR3 nucleotide sequence: TGTGCCAGCAGTCTACATTCCGGGACAGGAGTCCGGAATGAGCAGTTCTTC. Translated, it gives CASSLHSGTGVRNEQFF.

The chain uses TRBV7-3 and TRBJ2-2; 9 bases are a match to TRBD1. After removal of 5 bases from V and 3 bases from J, the junction contained 1 base not matched to a gene. This CDR3 contains 14 residues. Per germline, CDR1 SGHTA and CDR2 FQGTGA. CDR3 region: CASSRDRDTGELFF. DNA of the CDR3: TGTGCCAGCAGCCGGGACAGGGACACCGGGGAGCTGTTTTTT.

The rearrangement links TRBV9 to TRBJ1-2, with D perhaps matching TRBD1 (6 bases). This CDR3 has 17 residues. The V end lost 3 bases, the J end lost 3 bases, and 21 bases lay between the germline ends. The germline CDR1 and CDR2 sequences are SGDLS and YYNGEE. CDR3 residues: CASSARTDLRWDYGYTF. CDR3 nucleotides: TGTGCCAGCAGCGCCCGGACAGACTTACGGTGGGACTATGGCTACACCTTC.

The chain employs TRBV28 and TRBJ2-7; TRBD2 matches at 8 bases. J gave up 3 bases and V 6 bases, and 10 bases lay outside the gene matches. The CDR3 runs to 15 residues. Germline CDR1 is MDHEN and CDR2 is SYDVKM. The CDR3 sequence: CASSRSGGALYEQYF. CDR3 in DNA: TGTGCCAGCAGCCGGTCGGGGGGGGCCCTCTACGAGCAGTACTTC.

The chain carries TRBV7-2 and TRBJ2-7, with a weak D call TRBD2 (6 bases). Trimming shortened V by 2 bases and J by 2 bases, and 13 bases separated the two germline ends. Per germline, CDR1 SGHTA and CDR2 FQGNSA. This CDR3 contains 15 residues. The CDR3 nucleotides read TGTGCCAGCAGCTTAAATCCGGGAGTCGCCTACGAGCAGTACTTC. It translates to CASSLNPGVAYEQYF.

The chain uses TRBV10-3 and TRBJ2-5, with 7 bases that match TRBD1. CDR1 and CDR2 from the germline V gene are ENHRY and SYGVKD. V dropped 6 bases and J dropped 0; count of bases not matched to a gene: 1. The CDR3 totals 13 residues. CDR3 nucleotide sequence: TGTGCCATCAGAGGGACAGACCAAGAGACCCAGTACTTC. Protein sequence: CAIRGTDQETQYF.

V usage is TRBV30 and J usage is TRBJ2-7; TRBD1 matches 8 bases. The CDR3 has 13 residues. V was pared by 3 bases and J by 1 base, with 2 bases of the junction left unmatched. CDR1 and CDR2 (germline): GTSNPN, SVGIG (reference sequence). The CDR3 sequence: CAWSRTGSYEQYF. Written as DNA, the CDR3 is TGTGCCTGGAGCCGGACAGGGTCCTACGAGCAGTACTTC.

The chain combines TRBV18 with TRBJ1-2; D remains ambiguous. Germline V gene sequence: CDR1 KGHSH, CDR2 LQKENI. The CDR3 is made up of 16 amino acids. V lost 0 bases to trimming and J lost 4 bases, with 15 bases between them. Here the CDR3 DNA reads TGTGCCAGCTCACCACCTCCGGGTCGGCAAAGCTATGGCTACACCTTC. Its translation: CASSPPPGRQSYGYTF. Full variable domain (rest looked up from reference TRBV18 and TRBJ1-2): NAGVMQNPRHLVRRRGQEARLRCSPMKGHSHVYWYRQLPEEGLKFMVYLQKENIIDESGMPKERFSAEFPKEGPSILRIQQVVRGDSAAYFCASSPPPGRQSYGYTFGSGTRLTVV.

The chain employs TRBV3-1 (or the pseudogene TRBV3-2) and TRBJ1-1, with TRBD1 identical over 8 bases. Germline V gene data show CDR1 as LGHDT and CDR2 as YNNKEL (reference sequence). CDR3 length: 14 residues. V was clipped by 6 bases and J by 2 bases; unmatched bases: 5. CDR3 DNA sequence: TGTGCCAGCAGTTCGACAGGGGAAAACACTGAAGCTTTCTTT. Encoded protein: CASSSTGENTEAFF.